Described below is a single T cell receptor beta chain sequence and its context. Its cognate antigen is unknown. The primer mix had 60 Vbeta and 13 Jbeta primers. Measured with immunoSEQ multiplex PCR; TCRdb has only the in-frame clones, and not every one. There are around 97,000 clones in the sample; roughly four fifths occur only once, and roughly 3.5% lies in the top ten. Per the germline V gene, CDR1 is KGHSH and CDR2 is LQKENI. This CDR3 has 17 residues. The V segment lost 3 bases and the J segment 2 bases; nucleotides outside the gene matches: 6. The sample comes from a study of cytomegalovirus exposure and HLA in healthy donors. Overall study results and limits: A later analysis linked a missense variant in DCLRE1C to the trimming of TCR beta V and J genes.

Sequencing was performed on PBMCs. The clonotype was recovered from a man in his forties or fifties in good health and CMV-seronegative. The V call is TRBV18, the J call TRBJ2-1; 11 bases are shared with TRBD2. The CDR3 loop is CASSPPSGGPTYNEQFF. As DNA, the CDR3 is TGTGCCAGCTCACCTCCTAGCGGGGGGCCCACCTACAATGAGCAGTTCTTC.